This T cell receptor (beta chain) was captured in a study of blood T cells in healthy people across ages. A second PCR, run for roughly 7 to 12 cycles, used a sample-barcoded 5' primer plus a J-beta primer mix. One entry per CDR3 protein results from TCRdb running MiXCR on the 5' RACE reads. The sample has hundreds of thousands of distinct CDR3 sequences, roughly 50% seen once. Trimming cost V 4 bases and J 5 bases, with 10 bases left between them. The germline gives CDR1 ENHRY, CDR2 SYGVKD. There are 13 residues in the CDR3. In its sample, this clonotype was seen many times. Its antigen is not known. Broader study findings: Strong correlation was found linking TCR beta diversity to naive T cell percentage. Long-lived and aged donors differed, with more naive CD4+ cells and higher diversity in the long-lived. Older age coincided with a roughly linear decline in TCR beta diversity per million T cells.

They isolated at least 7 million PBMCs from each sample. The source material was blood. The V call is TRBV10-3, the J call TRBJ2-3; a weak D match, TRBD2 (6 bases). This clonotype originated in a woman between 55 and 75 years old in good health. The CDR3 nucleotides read TGTGCCATCAGTGCGCAGGGAGGAGATACGCAGTATTTT. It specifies CAISAQGGDTQYF.